This is a list of T cell receptor beta chains from one sample in a study of T cells in Graves' hyperthyroidism and ophthalmopathy. TCRdb re-called the multiplex PCR reads with MiXCR, one entry per CDR3 protein. The sample gives some 580,000 distinct CDR3 sequences, about a sixth of which show up once; less than 3.5% is in the top ten. What was sequenced was blood. The receptors were gathered from a woman in her thirties or forties with Graves' ophthalmopathy. Each CDR3 is given with its conserved first and last residue. The D gene is left open where the match is weak. Not every row has a clone size; where given, it reads once, few, many or a size class.

TRBV5-1	many	TRBJ2-4	.	CASSPAPLNIQYF	TGCGCCAGCAGTCCTGCCCCCTTGAACATTCAGTACTTC
TRBV28	.	TRBJ1-2	.	CASSPGARNYGYTF	TGTGCCAGCAGTCCCGGGGCCCGGAACTATGGCTACACCTTC
TRBV12-3/TRBV12-4	.	TRBJ1-2	.	CASNLGGGDHGYTF	TGTGCCAGCAACCTAGGGGGGGGCGATCATGGCTACACCTTC
TRBV5-1	many	TRBJ2-3	TRBD2	CASSLGTSADTQYF	TGCGCCAGCAGCTTGGGGACTAGCGCAGATACGCAGTATTTT
TRBV5-8	few	TRBJ1-1	.	CASSRTGTLNTEAFF	TGTGCCAGCAGCCGAACCGGGACACTGAACACTGAAGCTTTCTTT
TRBV6-1	.	TRBJ1-1	.	CASRGDSPLEAFF	TGTGCCAGCAGGGGTGACAGCCCTCTTGAAGCTTTCTTT
TRBV12-3/TRBV12-4	many	TRBJ1-1	TRBD1	CASSLVFLAGGRGNTEAFF	TGTGCCAGCAGTTTAGTATTTTTGGCAGGGGGTCGGGGGAACACTGAAGCTTTCTTT
TRBV20-1	many	TRBJ2-7	TRBD2	CSASPPAGIRNEQYF	TGCAGTGCTTCCCCCCCAGCGGGAATCCGGAACGAGCAGTACTTC
TRBV29-1	.	TRBJ2-1	.	CSVARGSNEQFF	TGCAGCGTTGCTCGGGGGTCCAATGAGCAGTTCTTC
TRBV5-1	.	TRBJ1-1	.	CASSISSNVEAFF	TGCGCCAGCAGCATCTCCTCGAATGTCGAAGCTTTCTTT
TRBV29-1	many	TRBJ1-1	.	CSADSHTEAFF	TGCAGCGCGGACAGCCACACTGAAGCTTTCTTT
TRBV6-1	.	TRBJ1-5	.	CASSEASEQPQHF	TGTGCCAGCAGTGAAGCTTCAGAACAGCCCCAGCATTTT
TRBV7-8	.	TRBJ2-4	TRBD1	CASSNRDSRFQYF	TGTGCCAGCAGCAACAGGGACAGCAGGTTTCAGTACTTC
TRBV5-1	many	TRBJ2-7	TRBD2	CASSREVSYEQYF	TGCGCCAGCAGCCGGGAGGTCTCCTACGAGCAGTACTTC
TRBV5-5	many	TRBJ2-3	TRBD1	CASSLTGGADTQYF	TGTGCCAGCAGCTTGACAGGGGGCGCAGATACGCAGTATTTT
TRBV10-3	many	TRBJ1-1	TRBD1	CAISVAQGISWSTEAFF	TGTGCCATCAGTGTCGCACAGGGGATTTCATGGAGCACTGAAGCTTTCTTT
TRBV18	many	TRBJ2-1	.	CASSPGYNEQFF	TGTGCCAGCAGCCCCGGCTACAATGAGCAGTTCTTC
TRBV28	.	TRBJ2-7	TRBD2	CATRTSGRNYEQYF	TGTGCCACCCGGACTAGCGGGAGGAACTACGAGCAGTACTTC
TRBV5-1	many	TRBJ1-6	.	CASRDPGNSPLHF	TGCGCCAGCAGGGACCCGGGAAATTCACCCCTCCACTTT
TRBV30	many	TRBJ1-1	.	CAWSPGGTEAFF	TGTGCCTGGTCTCCGGGGGGCACTGAAGCTTTCTTT
TRBV7-3	few	TRBJ1-6	TRBD1	CASSLTGQGTPLHF	TGTGCCAGCAGCCTGACGGGACAGGGGACACCCCTCCACTTT
TRBV28	many	TRBJ2-5	.	CASSLFGVQETQYF	TGTGCCAGCAGTTTATTTGGAGTCCAAGAGACCCAGTACTTC
TRBV6-1	many	TRBJ1-5	.	CASRPWGNDQPQHF	TGTGCCAGCAGGCCTTGGGGTAACGATCAGCCCCAGCATTTT
TRBV29-1	.	TRBJ2-7	TRBD1	CSVEDLGQGTEQYF	TGCAGCGTTGAAGATTTAGGACAGGGTACGGAGCAGTACTTC
TRBV9	.	TRBJ2-5	TRBD2	CASSVGLAGGMKTQYF	TGTGCCAGCAGCGTAGGACTAGCGGGAGGCATGAAGACCCAGTACTTC
TRBV6-5	.	TRBJ2-1	.	CASSYGQGRYNEQFF	TGTGCCAGCAGTTACGGCCAGGGGCGATACAATGAGCAGTTCTTC
TRBV18	many	TRBJ1-1	.	CASSPTTVMNTEAFF	TGTGCCAGCTCACCAACGACAGTTATGAACACTGAAGCTTTCTTT
TRBV7-9	many	TRBJ2-4	TRBD1	CASNPTGSIQYF	TGTGCCAGCAACCCGACAGGGAGCATTCAGTACTTC
TRBV30	many	TRBJ2-5	.	CAWTHGGTGETQYF	TGTGCCTGGACTCATGGGGGGACCGGAGAGACCCAGTACTTC
TRBV12-3/TRBV12-4	.	TRBJ2-3	.	CASRRGTTGNQPQYF	TGTGCCAGCAGAAGAGGGACGACCGGAAATCAGCCCCAGTATTTT